This TCR beta chain was observed in a study of identical twins. One entry per CDR3 protein, called by TCRdb with MiXCR from the 5' RACE reads. The sample lists a few hundred thousand distinct CDR3 sequences, 5% to 7% occurring once. The CDR3 loop spans 11 amino acids. Germline CDR1 is SGHRS and CDR2 is YFSETQ. Trimming took off 5 bases at V and 5 bases at J, with 4 bases between the two ends. This clonotype came up many times. Only healthy Caucasians were included as donors. Another study also made use of these data, one on T cells expressing NK-cell markers. That work contributes: Sorting in several experiments was restricted by an anti-gamma-delta TCR antibody to alpha-beta TCR T cells. In roughly six donors, dominant NKG2C+ clonotypes were about 1.0-7.0% of CD8+ T cells. The HCMV specificity of the expanded NKG2C+ T cell clones stayed unresolved.

This sequence joins TRBV5-1 and TRBJ2-2, with unresolved D. Sample: CD8+ T cells sorted from blood. The clonotype was recovered from a woman aged 18 to 35 in good health. The CDR3 loop is CASSETGELFF. CDR3 nucleotide sequence: TGCGCCAGCAGTGAAACCGGGGAGCTGTTTTTT.